One and the same sample provided the 13 T cell receptor beta chains below, sequenced in a study of early stage breast cancer tumors. Only in-frame clones appear in the TCRdb table, and some are missing; sequencing was by immunoSEQ multiplex PCR. The sample has 51,000 or so clones, around 83% seen once. Sequencing was performed on blood. All receptors come from a person aged 45-60 years with breast cancer.

V and J are TRBV27 and TRBJ1-5, with D unresolved. Trimming left V 7 bases short and J 1 base short, with 11 bases between. Germline CDR1 reads MNHEY; CDR2 reads SMNVEV (reference sequence). The CDR3 spans 14 residues. The CDR3 bases are TGTGCCAGCAAAAGACACGACAGCAATCAGCCCCAGCATTTT. Residues: CASKRHDSNQPQHF.

The chain uses TRBV2 and TRBJ1-1, with D unclear. The CDR3 consists of 13 residues. Trimming removed 6 bases at V and 4 bases at J, with 12 bases between. Germline V gene lookup returns CDR1 SNHLY and CDR2 FYNNEI. CDR3 sequence reads: CASSVAVSTEAFF. The CDR3 DNA reads TGTGCCAGCAGCGTGGCAGTGAGCACTGAAGCTTTCTTT. Complete variable domain (other parts from reference TRBV2 and TRBJ1-1): EPEVTQTPSHQVTQMGQEVILRCVPISNHLYFYWYRQILGQKVEFLVSFYNNEISEKSEIFDDQFSVERPDGSNFTLKIRSTKLEDSAMYFCASSVAVSTEAFFGQGTRLTVV.

The table lists this clone with a few counts. The chain is built from TRBV6-5 and TRBJ1-2; D is possibly TRBD1 (6 bases). This CDR3 is built from 15 residues. V was pared by 0 bases and J by 7 bases, with 15 bases between. The germline V gene encodes CDR1 MNHEY and CDR2 SVGAGI. In nucleotides, the CDR3 is TGTGCCAGCAGTTACTCGATGGTTGGGGGCACTGGCTACACCTTC. Amino acid sequence: CASSYSMVGGTGYTF.

In the case of this clone: The sample has other DNA sequences that encode this CDR3 too. The chain recombines TRBV9 with TRBJ2-3; 7 bases are a match to TRBD2. J gave up 1 base and V 0 bases, and 2 bases lay outside the gene matches. CDR1 SGDLS and CDR2 YYNGEE come from the germline V gene. The CDR3 contains 15 residues. CDR3 nucleotides: TGTGCCAGCAGCGTAGGGACTAGTGGCACAGATACGCAGTATTTT. Translation: CASSVGTSGTDTQYF.

The chain carries TRBV4-1 and TRBJ2-5; possibly TRBD1 or TRBD2 for D (5 bases each). V was shortened by 0 bases and J by 5 bases, with 7 bases between the two germline ends. Per germline, CDR1 MGHRA and CDR2 YSYEKL. The CDR3 covers 13 residues. The CDR3 bases are TGCGCCAGCAGCCAAGAGGGGGATGAGACCCAGTACTTC. Protein sequence: CASSQEGDETQYF.

This chain joins TRBV2 and TRBJ2-1; 8 bases align to TRBD2. The V gene's germline CDR1 is SNHLY and CDR2 FYNNEI. This CDR3 region has 13 residues. V shed 2 bases, J shed 10 bases, and the junction held 4 bases outside the gene matches. CDR3 protein: CASSERVAGEQFF. The DNA for the CDR3 is TGTGCCAGCAGTGAACGGGTAGCGGGAGAGCAGTTCTTC.

The chain has TRBV19 and TRBJ1-5; tentative D call: TRBD1 (5 bases). The ends were cut back, 6 bases at V and 6 bases at J, with 15 bases in the middle. This CDR3 comprises 14 residues. Germline assignment: CDR1 LNHDA and CDR2 SQIVND (reference sequence). This chain's CDR3 is CASRRGGNGQPQHF. CDR3 sequence (DNA): TGTGCCAGTAGACGGGGGGGGAATGGTCAGCCCCAGCATTTT.

The V gene is TRBV7-3, the J gene TRBJ2-1; 11 positions agree with TRBD2. Losses at the gene ends were 0 bases for V and 3 bases for J; bases not matched to a gene: 1. In germline, CDR1 is SGHTA, CDR2 FQGTGA. CDR3 length: 16 residues. In nucleotides, the CDR3 is TGTGCCAGCAGCTTAACGGGGACTAGCGGCTACAATGAGCAGTTCTTC. It is translated as CASSLTGTSGYNEQFF.

V and J are TRBV28 and TRBJ2-7; D call uncertain. Germline CDR1 MDHEN, CDR2 SYDVKM. Trimming stripped 7 bases from V and 3 bases from J, with 22 bases between. CDR3 length equals 16 residues. The CDR3: CASTLMGRAPNYEQYF. The CDR3 coding sequence is TGTGCCAGCACTCTGATGGGCAGAGCGCCTAACTACGAGCAGTACTTC. The full variable domain, completed using reference TRBV28 and TRBJ2-7, is DVKVTQSSRYLVKRTGEKVFLECVQDMDHENMFWYRQDPGLGLRLIYFSYDVKMKEKGDIPEGYSVSREKKERFSLILESASTNQTSMYLCASTLMGRAPNYEQYFGPGTRLTVT.

The V call is TRBV28, the J call TRBJ1-2, with 9 bases lining up with TRBD1. This CDR3 is built from 15 residues. Germline CDR1 and CDR2: MDHEN and SYDVKM. The V gene end was trimmed by 4 bases and the J gene end by 0 bases; junction bases not matched to a gene: 3. The CDR3 region has the DNA TGTGCCAGCAGTTCACAGGGGGCGCCTAACTATGGCTACACCTTC. Its translation: CASSSQGAPNYGYTF.

The chain employs TRBV7-9 and TRBJ2-5; 10 bases agree with TRBD2. With V trimmed by 3 bases and J by 4 bases, 8 bases remained unmatched. The CDR3 is 16 residues long. The germline CDR1 and CDR2 sequences are SEHNR and FQNEAQ (reference sequence). CDR3: CASSFPSGGLAETQYF. Written as DNA, the CDR3 is TGTGCCAGCAGCTTTCCTAGCGGGGGATTGGCAGAGACCCAGTACTTC.

In this sample, this clone turned up a few times. This chain joins TRBV10-2 and TRBJ2-7; 8 bases map to TRBD1. V gave up 4 bases and J gave up 4 bases; unmatched junction bases: 6. This CDR3 contains 14 residues. From germline, CDR1 is WSHSY and CDR2 SAAADI. Here the CDR3 reads CASSGGQGKYEQYF. The CDR3, as DNA: TGCGCCAGCAGTGGCGGACAGGGAAAATACGAGCAGTACTTC.

The J gene is TRBJ1-5, the V gene TRBV7-2, with TRBD1 matching 7 bases. V was pared by 2 bases and J by 2 bases, with 12 bases of the junction left unmatched. In germline, CDR1 is SGHTA, CDR2 FQGNSA. The CDR3 loop spans 18 amino acids. In nucleotides, the CDR3 is TGTGCCAGCAGCTTAAGTGGCGGGGCAGGGGGGGGCAATCAGCCCCAGCATTTT. This encodes CASSLSGGAGGGNQPQHF.